This T cell receptor beta chain came from a study of blood T cell repertoires in COVID-19. For the study at large: Sample material is recorded as cDNA or gDNA derived from T cells, B-cell-depleted T cells, or PBMCs.

Assay: immunoSEQ multiplex PCR; the TCRdb copy retains only in-frame clones and omits some. The sample shows 100,000 to 150,000 clones, approximately 81% of them seen only once. CDR1 and CDR2 (germline): SGHAT, FQNNGV. V was pared by 5 bases and J by 3 bases, with 10 bases of the junction left unmatched. This CDR3 contains 18 residues. The rearrangement joins TRBV11-2 to TRBJ2-1; 13 nucleotides agree with TRBD2. This clonotype originated in a man aged 60 to 75 with acute or convalescent COVID-19. Sequenced input: peripheral blood. This CDR3 is CASSNRRTSGSNYNEQFF. In DNA, the CDR3 is TGTGCCAGCAGCAACCGTCGGACTAGCGGGAGCAACTACAATGAGCAGTTCTTC.